The 8 T cell receptor beta chains below were found in one sample sequenced in a study of response to subunit inactivated influenza vaccine. TCRdb fed the RT-PCR reads into MiXCR, producing one record per CDR3 protein. The sample shows hundreds of thousands of distinct CDR3 sequences, 6.5% to 8% of them seen only once. The material sequenced was PBMCs from blood, taken 23 to 25 months after vaccination. Receptors originate from a man aged 45 to 75 who received an inactivated influenza vaccine.

Concerning this clonotype itself: Just one base apart from a much larger clone, this may be a read error. The V call is TRBV7-9, the J call TRBJ2-3; D is perhaps TRBD1 or TRBD2 (5 bases each). Per the germline V gene, CDR1 is SEHNR and CDR2 is FQNEAQ (reference sequence). The CDR3 contains 17 residues. CDR3 sequence reads: CASSLGQGRSSTATQYF. The DNA for the CDR3 is TGTGCCAGCAGCTTAGGCCAGGGAAGATCTAGCACAGCTACGCAGTATTTT.

This clonotype was found many times. The chain has TRBV20-1 and TRBJ2-7; either TRBD1 or TRBD2 may fit D (5 bases each). This CDR3 contains 14 residues. The V end was cut by 5 bases, the J end by 3 bases, with 17 bases between. Per the germline V gene, CDR1 is DFQATT and CDR2 is SNEGSKA (reference sequence). The CDR3 reads CSAGRQGRDYEQYF. CDR3 sequence (DNA): TGCAGTGCTGGACGGCAGGGTCGGGACTACGAGCAGTACTTC.

The chain employs TRBV5-1 and TRBJ2-3; D gene ambiguous. CDR3 length equals 14 residues. V lost 7 bases and J 3 bases, leaving 15 bases between the germline ends. The germline gives CDR1 SGHRS, CDR2 YFSETQ. The CDR3 sequence: CASRPGPLTDTQYF. In DNA, the CDR3 is TGCGCCAGCCGCCCCGGGCCGTTGACAGATACGCAGTATTTT. The whole variable domain, remainder taken from reference TRBV5-1 and TRBJ2-3, is KAGVTQTPRYLIKTRGQQVTLSCSPISGHRSVSWYQQTPGQGLQFLFEYFSETQRNKGNFPGRFSGRQFSNSRSEMNVSTLELGDSALYLCASRPGPLTDTQYFGPGTRLTVL.

Ten or more counts support this clonotype. The chain recombines TRBV5-1 with TRBJ2-1; D gene ambiguous. Trimming cost V 2 bases and J 0 bases, with 6 bases left between them. The CDR3 has 14 amino acids. Germline V gene data show CDR1 as SGHRS and CDR2 as YFSETQ. CDR3 coding DNA: TGCGCCAGCAGCTTAGTCAGCTCCTACAATGAGCAGTTCTTC. Encoded protein: CASSLVSSYNEQFF.

This clonotype was recorded at least ten times. The gene calls are TRBV12-3 or TRBV12-4 and TRBJ1-2; D unresolved. The CDR3 spans 14 residues. V lost 6 bases and J 4 bases, leaving 15 bases between the germline ends. The CDR3 sequence: CASSKPQLGYGYTF. In nucleotides, the CDR3 is TGTGCCAGCAGCAAACCACAGCTAGGCTATGGCTACACCTTC.

There are a few counts of this clonotype. The chain uses TRBV5-1 and TRBJ2-1; the match to TRBD2 covers 13 bases. Germline trimming cut 4 bases from V and 2 bases from J; bases unmatched to any gene: 3. The CDR3 is 16 amino acids. Germline V gene sequence: CDR1 SGHRS, CDR2 YFSETQ. The CDR3 protein is CASSPGLAGAYNEQFF. Written as DNA, the CDR3 is TGCGCCAGCAGCCCTGGACTAGCGGGGGCCTACAATGAGCAGTTCTTC.

This clonotype showed up just a few times. The chain links TRBV7-9 to TRBJ1-1, with D maybe TRBD1 (5 bases). CDR1 is SEHNR, CDR2 FQNEAQ, per germline (reference sequence). Trimming cost V 5 bases and J 5 bases, with 12 bases left between them. The CDR3 covers 13 residues. The CDR3, as DNA: TGTGCCAGCAGCACCGCCGGGGGTACTGAAGCTTTCTTT. Its protein product is CASSTAGGTEAFF.

The J gene is TRBJ1-2, the V gene TRBV11-2, with D possibly matching TRBD1 (5 bases). Trimming removed 4 bases from V and 4 bases from J, with 13 bases in between. The germline V gene has CDR1 SGHAT and CDR2 FQNNGV. This CDR3 region has 14 residues. The CDR3 region is CASSYSGAGYGYTF. The CDR3 bases are TGTGCCAGCAGCTACTCCGGGGCGGGCTATGGCTACACCTTC.